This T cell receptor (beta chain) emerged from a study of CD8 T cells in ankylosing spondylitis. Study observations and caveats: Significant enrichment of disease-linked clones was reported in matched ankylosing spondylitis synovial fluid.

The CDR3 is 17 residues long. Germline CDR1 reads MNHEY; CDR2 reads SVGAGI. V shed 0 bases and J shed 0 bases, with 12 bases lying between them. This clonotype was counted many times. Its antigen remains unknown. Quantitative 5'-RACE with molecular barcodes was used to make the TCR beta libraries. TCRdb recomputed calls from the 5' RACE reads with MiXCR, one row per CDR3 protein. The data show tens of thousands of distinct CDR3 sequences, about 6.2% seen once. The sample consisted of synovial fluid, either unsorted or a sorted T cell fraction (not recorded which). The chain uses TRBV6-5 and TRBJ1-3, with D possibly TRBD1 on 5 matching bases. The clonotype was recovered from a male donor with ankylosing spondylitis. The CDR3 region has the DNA TGTGCCAGCAGTTACTCAGTGGGGCACCTCTCTGGAAACACCATATATTTT. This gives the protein CASSYSVGHLSGNTIYF.